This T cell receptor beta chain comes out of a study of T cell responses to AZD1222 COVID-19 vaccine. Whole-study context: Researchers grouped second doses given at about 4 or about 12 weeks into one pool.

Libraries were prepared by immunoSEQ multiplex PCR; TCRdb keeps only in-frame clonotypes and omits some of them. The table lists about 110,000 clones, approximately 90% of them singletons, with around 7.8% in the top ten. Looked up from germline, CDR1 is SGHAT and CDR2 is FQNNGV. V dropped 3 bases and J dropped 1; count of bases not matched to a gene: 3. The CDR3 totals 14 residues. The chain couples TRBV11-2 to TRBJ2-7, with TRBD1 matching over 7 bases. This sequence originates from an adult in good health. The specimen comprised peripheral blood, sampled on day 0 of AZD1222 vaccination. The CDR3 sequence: CASSFPTGSYEQYF. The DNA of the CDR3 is TGTGCCAGCAGCTTCCCGACAGGGTCCTACGAGCAGTACTTC.